The present T cell receptor beta chain was sequenced within a study of blood T cell repertoires in COVID-19. A PCR-confirmed or clinician-diagnosed COVID-19 case had contacted exposed participants within 2 weeks of entry. Authors' analysis steps: Estimates of nucleated cell counts were drawn from the amplification of reference gene primers. Assay used: immunoSEQ multiplex PCR; TCRdb lists only in-frame clones, some missing. The V and J calls and clone size were taken over from that table, and D and trimming were inferred from the DNA. The sample gives about 250,000 clones, approximately 82% of which show up once; approximately 5% is in the top ten. CDR1 and CDR2 from the germline V gene are MNHEY and SVGAGI. This CDR3 is built from 15 residues. Unmatched junction bases numbered 13, after V lost 8 bases and J lost 4 bases.

The specimen was PBMCs or T cells enriched from blood (not recorded which). This chain joins TRBV6-5 and TRBJ2-7; 8 bases are shared with TRBD2. The sequence came from a man in his forties who had been exposed to COVID-19. CDR3 in DNA: TGTGCCAGCGTCCTTGCCCCAGCGGGAGAATACGAGCAGTACTTC. Protein sequence: CASVLAPAGEYEQYF.